This passage covers 6 T cell receptor beta chains from one sample sequenced in a study of Graves' ophthalmopathy and Graves' hyperthyroidism. RNA served as the template for amplifying TCR beta CDR3 regions. The library came from an HTBI-primed first-round RT-PCR and a second-round multiplex PCR. TCRdb independently ran MiXCR on the multiplex PCR reads; one entry per CDR3 protein. Of around 590,000 distinct CDR3 sequences in the sample, roughly 39% were seen once. Input material: peripheral blood or thyroid tissue (not recorded which). The receptors come from an adult man with Graves' hyperthyroidism.

This clonotype turned up a few times. The rearrangement links TRBV7-9 to TRBJ2-7; 8 bases fit TRBD1. Germline V gives CDR1 SEHNR, CDR2 FQNEAQ (reference sequence). After removal of 6 bases from V and 4 bases from J, the junction contained 11 bases not matched to a gene. This CDR3 has 15 amino acids. DNA of the CDR3: TGTGCCAGCAGAGACACCGGGACAGGCCTTTACGAGCAGTACTTC. The encoded protein is CASRDTGTGLYEQYF.

This clonotype was observed many times. The CDR3 DNA follows: TGTGCCAGCAATAACGGGGCTCAGGGACGACCCTACGAGCAGTACTTC. Protein product: CASNNGAQGRPYEQYF. This rearrangement joins TRBV6-6 to TRBJ2-7; TRBD1 or TRBD2 may be the D gene (5 bases each). The germline V gene has CDR1 MNHNY and CDR2 SVGAGI (reference sequence). The CDR3 has 16 residues. Trimming removed 7 bases at V and 2 bases at J, with 21 bases between.

Regarding this clonotype: A much bigger clone sits one base away, suggesting this may be a read error. The chain uses TRBV10-2 and TRBJ2-2; D may be TRBD2 (5 bases). V was cut by 8 bases and J by 7 bases, with 14 bases left in between. CDR1 is WSHSY and CDR2 is SAAADI in the germline V gene. This CDR3 region has 13 residues. CDR3 amino acids: CASSFTRYGELFF. The CDR3 region has the DNA TGCGCCAGCTCCTTCACTAGATACGGGGAGCTGTTTTTT.

This clonotype was seen repeatedly, ten times or more. V usage is TRBV7-6 and J usage is TRBJ1-5; D gene ambiguous. In germline, CDR1 is SGHVS, CDR2 FNYEAQ. Trimming removed 2 bases from V and 4 bases from J, with 6 bases in between. The CDR3 covers 13 residues. CDR3 sequence: CASSLRLNQPQHF. CDR3 nucleotides: TGTGCCAGCAGCTTACGGCTAAATCAGCCCCAGCATTTT.

A remark on this clonotype: One junction end disagrees with the germline gene, perhaps due to a read error. The chain has TRBV25-1 and TRBJ2-7; possibly TRBD1 or TRBD2 for D (5 bases each). Per germline, CDR1 MGHDK and CDR2 SYGVNS. This CDR3 comprises 15 residues. For the CDR3, the DNA is TGTGCCAGCAGTGAGGACCGGGACGGAGCCTACGGGCAGTACTTC. Protein product: CASSEDRDGAYGQYF.

This clonotype showed up many times. V gene TRBV12-3 or TRBV12-4 combines with J gene TRBJ2-5; D possibly corresponds to TRBD1 (5 bases). This CDR3 is built from 12 residues. The V end was cut by 4 bases, the J end by 5 bases, with 8 bases between. The CDR3 reads CASSSGMETQYF. The DNA for the CDR3 is TGTGCCAGCAGTTCAGGGATGGAGACCCAGTACTTC.